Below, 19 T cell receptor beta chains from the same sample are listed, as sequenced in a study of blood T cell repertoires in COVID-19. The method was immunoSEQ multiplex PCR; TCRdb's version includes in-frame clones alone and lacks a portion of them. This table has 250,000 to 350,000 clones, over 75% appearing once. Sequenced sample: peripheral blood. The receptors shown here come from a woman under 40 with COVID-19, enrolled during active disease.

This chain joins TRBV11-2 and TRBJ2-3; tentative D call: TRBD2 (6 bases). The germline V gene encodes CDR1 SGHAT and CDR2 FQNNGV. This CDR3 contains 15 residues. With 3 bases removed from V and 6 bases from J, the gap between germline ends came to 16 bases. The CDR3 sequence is CASSLQVTAGDTQYF. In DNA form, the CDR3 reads TGTGCCAGCAGCTTGCAAGTAACCGCGGGGGATACGCAGTATTTT.

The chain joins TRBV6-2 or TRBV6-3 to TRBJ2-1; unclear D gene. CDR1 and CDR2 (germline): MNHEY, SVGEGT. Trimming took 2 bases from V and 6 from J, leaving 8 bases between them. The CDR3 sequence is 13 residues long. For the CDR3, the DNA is TGTGCCAGCAGTTACCGACTTTTCAATGAGCAGTTCTTC. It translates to CASSYRLFNEQFF.

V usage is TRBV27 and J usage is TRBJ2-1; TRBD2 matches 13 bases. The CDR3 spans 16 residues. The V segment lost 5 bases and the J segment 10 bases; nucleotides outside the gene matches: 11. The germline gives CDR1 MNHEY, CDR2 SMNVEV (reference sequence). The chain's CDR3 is CASSPLLAGGLGEQFF. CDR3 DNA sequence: TGTGCCAGCAGTCCCCTACTAGCGGGAGGGCTAGGCGAGCAGTTCTTC.

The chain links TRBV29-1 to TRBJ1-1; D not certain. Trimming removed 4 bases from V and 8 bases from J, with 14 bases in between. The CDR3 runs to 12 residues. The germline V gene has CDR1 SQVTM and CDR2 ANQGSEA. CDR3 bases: TGCAGCGTTGGACGTGGGCACGCCGAAGCTTTCTTT. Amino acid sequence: CSVGRGHAEAFF.

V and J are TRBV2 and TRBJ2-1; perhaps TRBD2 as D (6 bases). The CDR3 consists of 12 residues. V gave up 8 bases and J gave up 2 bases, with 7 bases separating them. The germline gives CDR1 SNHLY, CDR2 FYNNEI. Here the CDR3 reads CASGTPYNEQFF. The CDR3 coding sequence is TGTGCCAGCGGGACTCCCTACAATGAGCAGTTCTTC.

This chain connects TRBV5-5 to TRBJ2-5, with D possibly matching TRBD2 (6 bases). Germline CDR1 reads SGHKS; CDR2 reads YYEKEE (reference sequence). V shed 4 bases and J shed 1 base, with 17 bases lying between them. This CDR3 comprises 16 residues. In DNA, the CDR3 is TGTGCCAGCAGCCGCGGGACTGCATCCTCCCAAGAGACCCAGTACTTC. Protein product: CASSRGTASSQETQYF. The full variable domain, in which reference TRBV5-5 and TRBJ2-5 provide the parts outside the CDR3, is DAGVTQSPTHLIKTRGQQVTLRCSPISGHKSVSWYQQVLGQGPQFIFQYYEKEERGRGNFPDRFSARQFPNYSSELNVNALLLGDSALYLCASSRGTASSQETQYFGPGTRLLVL.

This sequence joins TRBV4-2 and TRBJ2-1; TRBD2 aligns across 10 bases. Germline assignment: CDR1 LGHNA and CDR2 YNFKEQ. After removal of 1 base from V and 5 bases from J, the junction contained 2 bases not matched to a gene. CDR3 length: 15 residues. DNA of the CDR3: TGTGCCAGCAGCCAAGTCCTAGCGGGAGACAATGAGCAGTTCTTC. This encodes CASSQVLAGDNEQFF.

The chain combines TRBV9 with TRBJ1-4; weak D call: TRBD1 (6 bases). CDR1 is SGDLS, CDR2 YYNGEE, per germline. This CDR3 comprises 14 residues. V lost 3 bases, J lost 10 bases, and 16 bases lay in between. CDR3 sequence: CASSANREGGKLFF. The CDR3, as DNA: TGTGCCAGCAGCGCAAACAGGGAGGGGGGAAAACTGTTTTTT.

CDR3 coding DNA: TGCGCCAGCAGCGGGAAGACTAGCGGGAGCGATACGCAGTATTTT. It is translated as CASSGKTSGSDTQYF. The genes are TRBV4-3 and TRBJ2-3; 12 bases agree with TRBD2. The ends lost 5 bases at V and 6 bases at J; junction bases unmatched: 6. CDR1 and CDR2 from the germline V gene are LGHNA and YSLEER. The CDR3 contains 15 residues.

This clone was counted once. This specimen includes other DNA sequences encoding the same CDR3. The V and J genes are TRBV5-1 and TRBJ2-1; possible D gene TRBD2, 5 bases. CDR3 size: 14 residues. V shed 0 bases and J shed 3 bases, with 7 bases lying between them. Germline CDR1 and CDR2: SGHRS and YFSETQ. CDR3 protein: CASSLGTSYNEQFF. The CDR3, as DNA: TGCGCCAGCAGCTTGGGTACTAGCTACAATGAGCAGTTCTTC.

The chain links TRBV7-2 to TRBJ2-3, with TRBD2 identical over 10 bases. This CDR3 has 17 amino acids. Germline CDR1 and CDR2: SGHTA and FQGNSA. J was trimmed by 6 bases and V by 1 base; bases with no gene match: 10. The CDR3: CASSLGASGSWRDTQYF. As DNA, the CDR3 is TGTGCCAGCAGCTTAGGGGCTAGCGGGAGTTGGCGGGATACGCAGTATTTT. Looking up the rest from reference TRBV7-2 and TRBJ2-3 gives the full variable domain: GAGVSQSPSNKVTEKGKDVELRCDPISGHTALYWYRQSLGQGLEFLIYFQGNSAPDKSGLPSDRFSAERTGGSVSTLTIQRTQQEDSAVYLCASSLGASGSWRDTQYFGPGTRLTVL.

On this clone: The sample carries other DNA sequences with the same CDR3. CDR3 in amino acids: CAWSVQGNTEAFF. The CDR3 DNA follows: TGTGCCTGGAGTGTTCAGGGGAACACTGAAGCTTTCTTT. The rearrangement joins TRBV30 to TRBJ1-1, with a tentative D call TRBD1 (5 bases). CDR1 is GTSNPN and CDR2 is SVGIG in the germline V gene (reference sequence). The CDR3 consists of 13 residues. The germline V and J ends were trimmed by 0 bases and 1 base, with 6 bases remaining between them.

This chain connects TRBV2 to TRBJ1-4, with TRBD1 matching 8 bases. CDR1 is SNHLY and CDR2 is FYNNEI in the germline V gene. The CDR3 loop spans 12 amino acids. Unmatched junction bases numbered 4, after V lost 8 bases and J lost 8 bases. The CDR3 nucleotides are TGTGCCAGCCAGGGACAGGACGAAAAACTGTTTTTT. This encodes CASQGQDEKLFF.

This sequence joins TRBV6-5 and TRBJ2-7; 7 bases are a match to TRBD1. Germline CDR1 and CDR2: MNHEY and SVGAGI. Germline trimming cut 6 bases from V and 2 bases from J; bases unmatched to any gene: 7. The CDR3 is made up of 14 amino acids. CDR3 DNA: TGTGCCAGCAGACTTTGGGACAGCACCTACGAGCAGTACTTC. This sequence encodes CASRLWDSTYEQYF.

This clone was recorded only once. The CDR3 is CASNGLAGVSYEQYF. CDR3 nucleotide sequence: TGCGCCAGCAATGGACTAGCGGGAGTGTCATACGAGCAGTACTTC. The chain is built from TRBV10-2 and TRBJ2-7; 13 bases map to TRBD2. This CDR3 has 15 amino acids. CDR1 and CDR2 from the germline V gene are WSHSY and SAAADI. V lost 7 bases to trimming and J lost 4 bases; unmatched junction nucleotides: 7.

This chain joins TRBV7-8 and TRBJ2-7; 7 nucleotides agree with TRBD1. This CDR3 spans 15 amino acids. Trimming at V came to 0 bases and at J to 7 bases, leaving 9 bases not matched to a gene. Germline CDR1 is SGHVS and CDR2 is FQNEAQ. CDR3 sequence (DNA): TGTGCCAGCAGCTTAGCGACAGGGAACGATGGAGAGCAGTACTTC. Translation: CASSLATGNDGEQYF.

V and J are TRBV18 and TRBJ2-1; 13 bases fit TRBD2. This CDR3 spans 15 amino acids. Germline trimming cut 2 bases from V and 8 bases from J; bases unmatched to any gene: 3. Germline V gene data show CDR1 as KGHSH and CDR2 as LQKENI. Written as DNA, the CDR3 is TGTGCCAGCTCACCAGGGACTAGCGGGACGGATGAGCAGTTCTTC. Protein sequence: CASSPGTSGTDEQFF.

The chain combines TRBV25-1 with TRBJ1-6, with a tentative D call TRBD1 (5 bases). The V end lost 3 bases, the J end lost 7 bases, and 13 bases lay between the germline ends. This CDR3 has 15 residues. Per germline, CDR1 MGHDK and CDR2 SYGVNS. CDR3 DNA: TGTGCCAGCAGTGACGGGGGAGCTTTCAATTCACCCCTCCACTTT. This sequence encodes CASSDGGAFNSPLHF.

CDR3 sequence reads: CASSRQGVGNQPQHF. The CDR3 DNA is TGTGCCAGTAGTAGACAGGGAGTAGGCAATCAGCCCCAGCATTTT. The rearrangement links TRBV19 to TRBJ1-5; TRBD1 aligns across 7 bases. CDR1 LNHDA and CDR2 SQIVND come from the germline V gene (reference sequence). The trim removed 4 bases at V and 2 bases at J, leaving 5 bases unmatched. The CDR3 covers 15 residues. The full variable domain, its missing parts supplied by reference TRBV19 and TRBJ1-5, is DGGITQSPKYLFRKEGQNVTLSCEQNLNHDAMYWYRQDPGQGLRLIYYSQIVNDFQKGDIAEGYSVSREKKESFPLTVTSAQKNPTAFYLCASSRQGVGNQPQHFGDGTRLSIL.